The rows below give T cell receptor beta chains drawn from one sample of a study of T cell responses to AZD1222 COVID-19 vaccine. The table came from immunoSEQ multiplex PCR; TCRdb's copy has only in-frame clones and leaves some out. This sample has approximately 120,000 clones; 85% occur once, and the top ten carry 3.5% to 4.5%. Sequencing was performed on peripheral blood, taken 28 days after the second AZD1222 dose. The source of these receptors is an adult who received the AZD1222 COVID-19 vaccine. CDR3s include the opening cysteine and the closing phenylalanine or tryptophan. A D gene is named only where the DNA matches it firmly. Part of the rows lack a size; the others show once, few, many or a class for expanded clones.

>.|.|TRBV6-5|TRBJ1-5
TGTGCCAGCAGACCGGGGCCGGATAAAAATCAGCCCCAGCATTTT
CASRPGPDKNQPQHF
>.|.|TRBV10-3|TRBJ2-3
TGTGCCATCATGAAAGGCCAGGGGAGCGAAGATACGCAGTATTTT
CAIMKGQGSEDTQYF
>.|.|TRBV6-2/TRBV6-3|TRBJ1-4
TGTGCCAGCAGTACCCGATGGGGTAAACTGTTTTTT
CASSTRWGKLFF
>.|.|TRBV10-3|TRBJ1-1
TGTGCCATCACCGGGGTTAACACTGAAGCTTTCTTT
CAITGVNTEAFF
>.|.|TRBV6-4|TRBJ2-6
TGTGCCAGCAGTGATAGGGATCGGGCCAACGTCCTGACTTTC
CASSDRDRANVLTF
>.|.|TRBV6-2/TRBV6-3|TRBJ1-1
TGTGCCAGCAGTCACCAAGGGGGTTCTGTCACTGAAGCTTTCTTT
CASSHQGGSVTEAFF
>.|.|TRBV10-3|TRBJ2-3
TGTGCCATCAGTGAGGGGGGGACCACGGGCACAGATACGCAGTATTTT
CAISEGGTTGTDTQYF
>.|.|TRBV4-1|TRBJ1-4
TGCGCCAGCAGCCAAGGTAGAGGATCTGCAACTAATGAAAAACTGTTTTTT
CASSQGRGSATNEKLFF
>.|.|TRBV10-2|TRBJ2-7
TGCGCCAGCACCAAGGCTAGTGGGGCCGGCCCCTACGAGCAGTACTTC
CASTKASGAGPYEQYF
>TRBD1|.|TRBV19|TRBJ1-5
TGTGCCAGTAGTATAGGGGCCAGGGCAGGGGGTCGTAATCAGCCCCAGCATTTT
CASSIGARAGGRNQPQHF
>.|.|TRBV7-9|TRBJ1-1
TGTGCCAGCAGCCGCGTACTGTCGCCGAGCACTGAAGCTTTCTTT
CASSRVLSPSTEAFF
>.|.|TRBV5-4|TRBJ1-5
TGTGCCAGCAGCCTGAAGAGACAGGTTAGCAATCAGCCCCAGCATTTT
CASSLKRQVSNQPQHF
>TRBD2|once|TRBV9|TRBJ2-2
TGTGCCAGCAGCGTACGGACTAGCGGGGCCGGGGAGCTGTTTTTT
CASSVRTSGAGELFF
>TRBD1|.|TRBV7-2|TRBJ1-6
TGTGCCAGCAGCACTGGACAGGGGGGGAATTCACCCCTCCACTTT
CASSTGQGGNSPLHF
>TRBD1|.|TRBV7-3|TRBJ2-1
TGTGCCAGCAGCCGAACTAGGGGACAGGCCAATGAGCAGTTCTTC
CASSRTRGQANEQFF
>.|.|TRBV19|TRBJ2-2
TGTGCCAGTAGTATGTCGAGGGGGGGCAACCCCGGGGAGCTGTTTTTT
CASSMSRGGNPGELFF
>.|.|TRBV6-5|TRBJ2-1
TGTGCCAGCATGAAGGATTACAATGAGCAGTTCTTC
CASMKDYNEQFF